The clone carrying this TCR beta chain was observed a single time. What it recognizes is unknown. The data originate from a study of STAT5B mutations in CD4+ large granular lymphocyte leukemia. Notes on the study in general: Compared with healthy controls (2/35), patient top clones favored TRBV06 (8/27).

The CDR3 has 14 amino acids. Germline V lookup: CDR1 MGHRA, CDR2 YSYEKL. Trimming stripped 0 bases from V and 0 bases from J, with 5 bases between. Using immunoSEQ multiplex PCR, the repertoire was profiled, and TCRdb retains in-frame clones only, with some absent. Counted here are about 24,000 clones, approximately 79% occurring once; the ten biggest clones make up almost 0.65%. The chain recombines TRBV4-1 with TRBJ1-2, with unresolved D. The TCR sequence derives from a human donor in good health. The sequenced sample consisted of CD4+ T cells from blood buffy coats. The CDR3 loop reads CASSQDRANYGYTF. For the CDR3, the DNA is TGCGCCAGCAGCCAAGATCGCGCTAACTATGGCTACACCTTC.